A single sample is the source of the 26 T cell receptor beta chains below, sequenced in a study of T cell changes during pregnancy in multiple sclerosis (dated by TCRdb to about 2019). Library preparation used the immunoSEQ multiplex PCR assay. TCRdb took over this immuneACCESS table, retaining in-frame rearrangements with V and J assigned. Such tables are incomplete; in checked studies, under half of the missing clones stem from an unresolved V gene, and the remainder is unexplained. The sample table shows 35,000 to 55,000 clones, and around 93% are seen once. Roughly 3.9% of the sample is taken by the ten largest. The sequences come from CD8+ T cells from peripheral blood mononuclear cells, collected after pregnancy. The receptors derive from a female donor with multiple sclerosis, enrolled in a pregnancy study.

The CDR3 loop is CASSLYLAGANVLTF. DNA of the CDR3: TGTGCCAGCAGTTTATATCTAGCGGGGGCCAACGTCCTGACTTTC. The V call is TRBV27, the J call TRBJ2-6; TRBD2 is a possible D gene (6 bases). Trimming took off 1 base at V and 4 bases at J, with 8 bases between the two ends. The germline gives CDR1 MNHEY, CDR2 SMNVEV (reference sequence). The CDR3 length is 15 residues.

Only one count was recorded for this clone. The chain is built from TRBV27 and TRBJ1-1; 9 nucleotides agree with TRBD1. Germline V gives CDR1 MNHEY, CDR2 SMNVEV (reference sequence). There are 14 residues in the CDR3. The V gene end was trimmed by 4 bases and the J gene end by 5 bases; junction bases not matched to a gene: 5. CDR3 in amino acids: CASSWTGETTEAFF. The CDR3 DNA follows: TGTGCCAGCAGTTGGACAGGGGAAACTACTGAAGCTTTCTTT.

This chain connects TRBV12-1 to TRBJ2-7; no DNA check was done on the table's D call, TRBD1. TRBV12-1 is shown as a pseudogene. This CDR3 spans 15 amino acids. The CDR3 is CASSQPDRGTYEQYF. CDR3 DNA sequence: TGTGCCAGCAGCCAGCCGGACAGGGGTACCTACGAGCAGTACTTC.

The CDR3 sequence: CASGPAGGPSTDTQYF. CDR3 bases: TGTGCCAGCGGGCCAGCGGGAGGGCCGAGCACAGATACGCAGTATTTT. The chain recombines TRBV2 with TRBJ2-3; the match to TRBD2 covers 10 bases. The ends lost 8 bases at V and 0 bases at J; junction bases unmatched: 8. This CDR3 contains 16 residues. Germline V lookup: CDR1 SNHLY, CDR2 FYNNEI.

The CDR3 reads CATRGAGAAYNEQFF. CDR3 sequence (DNA): TGTGCCACCCGAGGGGCGGGAGCTGCCTACAATGAGCAGTTCTTC. The J gene is TRBJ2-1, the V gene TRBV28; 7 bases map to TRBD2. Trimming took 10 bases from V and 2 from J; bases not matched to a gene: 11. CDR3 size: 15 residues. CDR1 and CDR2 from the germline V gene are MDHEN and SYDVKM. Together with reference TRBV28 and TRBJ2-1, the CDR3 gives the full variable domain: DVKVTQSSRYLVKRTGEKVFLECVQDMDHENMFWYRQDPGLGLRLIYFSYDVKMKEKGDIPEGYSVSREKKERFSLILESASTNQTSMYLCATRGAGAAYNEQFFGPGTRLTVL.

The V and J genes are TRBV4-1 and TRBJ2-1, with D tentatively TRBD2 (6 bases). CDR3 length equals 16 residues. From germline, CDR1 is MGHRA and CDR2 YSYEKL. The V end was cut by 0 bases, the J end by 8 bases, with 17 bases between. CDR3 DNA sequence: TGCGCCAGCAGCCAAGAGTGGCTCTCGGGGGACGATGAGCAGTTCTTC. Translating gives CASSQEWLSGDDEQFF.

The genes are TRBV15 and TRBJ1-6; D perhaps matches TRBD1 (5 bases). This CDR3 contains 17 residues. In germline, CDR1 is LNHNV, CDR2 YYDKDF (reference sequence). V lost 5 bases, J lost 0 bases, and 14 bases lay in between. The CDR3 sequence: CATSPRQTSSYNSPLHF. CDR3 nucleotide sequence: TGTGCCACCAGCCCCCGACAGACGAGCTCCTATAATTCACCCCTCCACTTT.

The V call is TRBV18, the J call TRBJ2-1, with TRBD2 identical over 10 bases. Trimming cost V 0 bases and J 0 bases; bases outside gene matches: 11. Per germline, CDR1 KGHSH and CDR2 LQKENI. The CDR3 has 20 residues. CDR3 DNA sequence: TGTGCCAGCTCACCACCCGGGGGGACTAGCGCTTTCAGCTCCTACAATGAGCAGTTCTTC. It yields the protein CASSPPGGTSAFSSYNEQFF.

CDR3 region: CASSPTRRGYYNEQFF. For the CDR3, the DNA is TGTGCCAGCAGCCCCACCAGGCGGGGTTATTACAATGAGCAGTTCTTC. The chain has TRBV7-3 and TRBJ2-1; the D gene is possibly TRBD2 (6 bases). Trimming took 5 bases from V and 4 from J, leaving 18 bases between them. Germline values: CDR1 SGHTA, CDR2 FQGTGA. The CDR3 loop spans 16 amino acids.

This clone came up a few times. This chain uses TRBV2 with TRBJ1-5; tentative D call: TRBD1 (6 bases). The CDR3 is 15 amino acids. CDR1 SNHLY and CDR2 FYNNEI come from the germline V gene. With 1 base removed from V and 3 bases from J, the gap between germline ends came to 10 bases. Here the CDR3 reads CASSEGGQYNQPQHF. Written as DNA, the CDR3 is TGTGCCAGCAGTGAAGGGGGGCAGTACAATCAGCCCCAGCATTTT.

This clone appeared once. The CDR3 DNA sequence: TGTGCCAGCAGCCAAGAGCTACTTCTGCCGGGGGGAACCTCTGGGGCCAACGTCCTGACTTTC. This encodes CASSQELLLPGGTSGANVLTF. V gene TRBV4-2 combines with J gene TRBJ2-6; 7 bases are shared with TRBD2. V dropped 0 bases and J dropped 0; count of bases not matched to a gene: 14. This CDR3 contains 21 residues. CDR1 and CDR2 (germline): LGHNA, YNFKEQ.

CDR3: CASRGWVAGAETQYF. DNA for the CDR3: TGTGCCAGCAGGGGGTGGGTAGCGGGAGCGGAGACCCAGTACTTC. The gene calls are TRBV27 and TRBJ2-5, with 9 bases fitting TRBD2. From germline, CDR1 is MNHEY and CDR2 SMNVEV (reference sequence). The CDR3 extends over 15 amino acids. The trim removed 6 bases at V and 5 bases at J, leaving 10 bases unmatched.

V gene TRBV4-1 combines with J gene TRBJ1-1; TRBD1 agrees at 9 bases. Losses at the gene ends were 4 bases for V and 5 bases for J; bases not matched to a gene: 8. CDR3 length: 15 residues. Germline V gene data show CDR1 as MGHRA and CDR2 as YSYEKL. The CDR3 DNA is TGCGCCAGCAGCCCCTTAAGACAGGGGGGTACTGAAGCTTTCTTT. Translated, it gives CASSPLRQGGTEAFF.

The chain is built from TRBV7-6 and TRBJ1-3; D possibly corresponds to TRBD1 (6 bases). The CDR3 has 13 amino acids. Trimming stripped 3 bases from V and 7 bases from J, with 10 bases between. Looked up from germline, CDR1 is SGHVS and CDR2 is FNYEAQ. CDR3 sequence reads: CASSFGQGNTIYF. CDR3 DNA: TGTGCCAGCAGCTTTGGTCAGGGGAACACCATATATTTT.

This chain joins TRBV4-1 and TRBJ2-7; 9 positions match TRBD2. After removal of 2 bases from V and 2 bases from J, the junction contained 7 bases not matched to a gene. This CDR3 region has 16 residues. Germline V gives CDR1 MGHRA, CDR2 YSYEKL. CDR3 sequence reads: CASSQRGTSSPYEQYF. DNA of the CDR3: TGCGCCAGCAGCCAAAGAGGGACTAGCAGCCCCTACGAGCAGTACTTC.

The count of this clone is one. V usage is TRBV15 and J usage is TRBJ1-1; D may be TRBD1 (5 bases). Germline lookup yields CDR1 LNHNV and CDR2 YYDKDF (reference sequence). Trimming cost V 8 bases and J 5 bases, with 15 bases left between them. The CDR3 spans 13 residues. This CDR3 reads CATLQRGGTEAFF. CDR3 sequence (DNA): TGTGCCACCCTACAGCGGGGGGGAACTGAAGCTTTCTTT. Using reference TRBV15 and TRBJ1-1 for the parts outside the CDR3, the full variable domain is DAMVIQNPRYQVTQFGKPVTLSCSQTLNHNVMYWYQQKSSQAPKLLFHYYDKDFNNEADTPDNFQSRRPNTSFCFLDIRSPGLGDTAMYLCATLQRGGTEAFFGQGTRLTVV.

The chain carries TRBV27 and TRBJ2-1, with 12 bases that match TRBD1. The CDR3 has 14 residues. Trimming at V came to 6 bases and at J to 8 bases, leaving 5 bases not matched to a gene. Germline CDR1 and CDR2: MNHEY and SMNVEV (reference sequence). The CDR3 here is CASRWGTGGYEQFF. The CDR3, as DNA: TGTGCCAGCAGGTGGGGGACAGGGGGCTATGAGCAGTTCTTC.

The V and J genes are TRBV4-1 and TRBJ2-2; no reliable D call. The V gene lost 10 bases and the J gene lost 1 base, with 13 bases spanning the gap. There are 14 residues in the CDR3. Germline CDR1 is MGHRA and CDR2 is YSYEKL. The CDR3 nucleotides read TGCGCCATCTCACCTACAGTGAACACCGGGGAGCTGTTTTTT. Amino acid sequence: CAISPTVNTGELFF.

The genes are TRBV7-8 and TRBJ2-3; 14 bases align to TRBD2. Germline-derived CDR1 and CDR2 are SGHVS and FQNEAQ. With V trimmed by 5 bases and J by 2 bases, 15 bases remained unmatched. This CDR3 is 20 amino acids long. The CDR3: CASSPPTSGRASSPTDTQYF. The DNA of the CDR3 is TGTGCCAGCAGCCCTCCGACTAGCGGGAGGGCCTCCTCTCCCACAGATACGCAGTATTTT.

In DNA, the CDR3 is TGTGCCAGCAGCGTCAGCGGGGGGAACTATGGCTACACCTTC. It specifies CASSVSGGNYGYTF. The rearrangement uses TRBV9 and TRBJ1-2, with a possible D match to TRBD1 (5 bases). Per germline, CDR1 SGDLS and CDR2 YYNGEE. The ends were cut back, 2 bases at V and 2 bases at J, with 10 bases in the middle. CDR3 size: 14 residues.

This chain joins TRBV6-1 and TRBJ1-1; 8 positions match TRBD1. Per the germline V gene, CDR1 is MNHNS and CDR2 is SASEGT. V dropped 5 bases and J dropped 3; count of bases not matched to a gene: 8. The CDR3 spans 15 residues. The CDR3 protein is CASSTDRGEDTEAFF. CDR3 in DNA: TGTGCCAGCAGTACCGACAGGGGAGAGGACACTGAAGCTTTCTTT.

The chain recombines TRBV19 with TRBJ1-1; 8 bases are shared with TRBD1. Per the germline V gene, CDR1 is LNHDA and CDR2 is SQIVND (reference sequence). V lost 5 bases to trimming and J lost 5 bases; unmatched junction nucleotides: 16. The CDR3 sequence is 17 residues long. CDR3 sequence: CASSPSTGDELRTEAFF. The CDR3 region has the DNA TGTGCCAGTAGTCCCTCGACAGGGGATGAACTTAGGACTGAAGCTTTCTTT.

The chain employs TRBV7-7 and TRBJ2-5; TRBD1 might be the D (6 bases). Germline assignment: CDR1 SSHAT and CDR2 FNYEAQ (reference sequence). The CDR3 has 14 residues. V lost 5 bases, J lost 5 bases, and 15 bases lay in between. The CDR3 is CASSRTVLEETQYF. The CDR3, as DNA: TGTGCCAGCAGCCGGACAGTGTTGGAGGAGACCCAGTACTTC.

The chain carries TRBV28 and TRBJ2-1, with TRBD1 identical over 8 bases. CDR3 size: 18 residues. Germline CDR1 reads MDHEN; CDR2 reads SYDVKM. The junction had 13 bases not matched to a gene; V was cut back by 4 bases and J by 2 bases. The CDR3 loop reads CASSSYPDRGEPYNEQFF. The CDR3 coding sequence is TGTGCCAGCAGTTCGTACCCCGACAGGGGCGAGCCCTACAATGAGCAGTTCTTC.

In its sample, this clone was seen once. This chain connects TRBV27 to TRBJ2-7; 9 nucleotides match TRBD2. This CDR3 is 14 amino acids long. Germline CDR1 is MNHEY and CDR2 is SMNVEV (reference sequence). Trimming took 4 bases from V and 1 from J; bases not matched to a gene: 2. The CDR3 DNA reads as TGTGCCAGCAGTTACCTAGCGGGGTCCTACGAGCAGTACTTC. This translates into CASSYLAGSYEQYF.

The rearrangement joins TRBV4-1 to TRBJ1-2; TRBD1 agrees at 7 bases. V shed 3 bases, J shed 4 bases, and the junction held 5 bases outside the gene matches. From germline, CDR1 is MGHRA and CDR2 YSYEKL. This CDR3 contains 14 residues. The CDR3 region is CASSQDRYSYGYTF. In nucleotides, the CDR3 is TGCGCCAGCAGCCAGGACAGGTATTCCTATGGCTACACCTTC.